This TCR beta chain was observed in a study of CD4 T cell repertoires in COVID-19. Study-wide findings and caveats: Sharing of several most expanded SARS-CoV-2-reactive clonotypes across memory subsets suggested intraclonal diversification. Between roughly 6.5 and 26% of SARS-CoV-2 clonotypes also appeared in SARS-CoV and/or HKU1 spike cultures.

No culture step preceded sequencing of the ex vivo isolated memory T cells. Clones were read by immunoSEQ multiplex PCR, and TCRdb kept only the in-frame ones, dropping some. The sample lists approximately 8,700 clones, around 80% seen once, with about 2% in the top ten. In its sample, this clone was seen once. Its antigen is not identified. CDR3 length: 12 residues. CDR1 SNHLY and CDR2 FYNNEI come from the germline V gene. Germline trimming cut 8 bases from V and 6 bases from J; bases unmatched to any gene: 6. The sequencing used effector memory CD4+ T cells from blood, collected before the COVID-19 pandemic. The V gene is TRBV2, the J gene TRBJ2-7, with 8 bases identical to TRBD2. The TCR originated in a human donor who had COVID-19. The CDR3 spells CASGREGFEQYF. Here the CDR3 DNA reads TGTGCCAGCGGACGGGAGGGCTTCGAGCAGTACTTC.